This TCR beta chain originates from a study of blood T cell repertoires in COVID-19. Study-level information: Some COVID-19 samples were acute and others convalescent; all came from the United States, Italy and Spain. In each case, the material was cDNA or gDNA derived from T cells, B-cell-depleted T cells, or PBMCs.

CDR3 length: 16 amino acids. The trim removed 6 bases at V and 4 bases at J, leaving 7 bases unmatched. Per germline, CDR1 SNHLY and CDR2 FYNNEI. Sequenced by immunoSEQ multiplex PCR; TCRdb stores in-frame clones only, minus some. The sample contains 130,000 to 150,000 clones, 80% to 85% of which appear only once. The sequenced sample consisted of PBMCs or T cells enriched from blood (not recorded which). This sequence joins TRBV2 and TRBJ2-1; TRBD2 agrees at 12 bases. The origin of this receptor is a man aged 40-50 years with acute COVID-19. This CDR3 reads CASSGLAGRGYNEQFF. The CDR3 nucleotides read TGTGCCAGCAGCGGACTAGCGGGGAGGGGATACAATGAGCAGTTCTTC.